These T cell receptor beta chains were read from a single sample in a study of cytomegalovirus exposure and HLA in healthy donors. Sequencing was performed with immunoSEQ multiplex PCR; in TCRdb, only in-frame clones are kept and a portion is missing. The profile shows around 130,000 clones, 75% of them singletons. Material: PBMCs. Receptor source: a woman aged 40 to 50 in good health and CMV-seropositive. The CDR3 runs from the conserved cysteine through the conserved F or W. The D gene is left open where the match is weak. Only part of the rows carry a size: once, few, many, or a class if the clone is expanded.

v_gene: TRBV27; d_gene: TRBD2; j_gene: TRBJ2-3; abundance: once; CDR3aa: CASRPPWTSGVETDTQYF; CDR3nt: TGTGCCAGCAGACCGCCCTGGACTAGCGGGGTTGAGACAGATACGCAGTATTTT
v_gene: TRBV7-2; d_gene: TRBD1; j_gene: TRBJ1-2; abundance: -; CDR3aa: CASSDLQGADGYTF; CDR3nt: TGTGCCAGCAGCGACCTACAGGGGGCCGATGGCTACACCTTC
v_gene: TRBV5-6; d_gene: TRBD1; j_gene: TRBJ1-5; abundance: once; CDR3aa: CASSLGTGGNQPQHF; CDR3nt: TGTGCCAGCAGCTTGGGGACAGGGGGAAATCAGCCCCAGCATTTT
v_gene: TRBV29-1; d_gene: -; j_gene: TRBJ2-1; abundance: -; CDR3aa: CSVEDLAVRSSYNEQFF; CDR3nt: TGCAGCGTTGAAGATCTGGCCGTTAGGAGCTCCTACAATGAGCAGTTCTTC
v_gene: TRBV28; d_gene: -; j_gene: TRBJ1-2; abundance: -; CDR3aa: CASRSGYYGYTF; CDR3nt: TGTGCCAGCAGGTCAGGGTACTATGGCTACACCTTC
v_gene: TRBV18; d_gene: -; j_gene: TRBJ1-1; abundance: once; CDR3aa: CASSPVTAPNTEAFF; CDR3nt: TGTGCCAGCTCACCAGTTACAGCCCCGAACACTGAAGCTTTCTTT
v_gene: TRBV13; d_gene: -; j_gene: TRBJ1-1; abundance: -; CDR3aa: CASSFLPGAAAEAFF; CDR3nt: TGTGCCAGCAGCTTCCTCCCGGGAGCGGCGGCTGAAGCTTTCTTT
v_gene: TRBV30; d_gene: -; j_gene: TRBJ1-5; abundance: few; CDR3aa: CAWSKGSSSNQPQHF; CDR3nt: TGTGCCTGGAGTAAGGGGTCGTCTAGCAATCAGCCCCAGCATTTT
v_gene: TRBV28; d_gene: TRBD1; j_gene: TRBJ1-4; abundance: once; CDR3aa: CASNVDREDEKLFF; CDR3nt: TGTGCCAGCAACGTAGACAGGGAGGATGAAAAACTGTTTTTT
v_gene: TRBV19; d_gene: TRBD1; j_gene: TRBJ1-1; abundance: -; CDR3aa: CASTQGVPNTEAFF; CDR3nt: TGTGCCAGTACACAGGGGGTTCCGAACACTGAAGCTTTCTTT
v_gene: TRBV4-3; d_gene: -; j_gene: TRBJ1-2; abundance: -; CDR3aa: CASSESGNTNYGYTF; CDR3nt: TGCGCCAGCAGCGAATCAGGGAACACTAACTATGGCTACACCTTC
v_gene: TRBV6-4; d_gene: -; j_gene: TRBJ1-1; abundance: -; CDR3aa: CASKQGDEAFF; CDR3nt: TGTGCCAGCAAGCAGGGTGATGAAGCTTTCTTT
v_gene: TRBV2; d_gene: -; j_gene: TRBJ2-7; abundance: -; CDR3aa: CASIAGTGLNEQYF; CDR3nt: TGTGCCAGCATAGCGGGGACAGGGTTAAACGAGCAGTACTTC
v_gene: TRBV7-2; d_gene: -; j_gene: TRBJ2-5; abundance: -; CDR3aa: CASRRDGRPPETQYF; CDR3nt: TGTGCCAGCAGGCGGGACGGCCGTCCCCCAGAGACCCAGTACTTC
v_gene: TRBV11-2; d_gene: -; j_gene: TRBJ1-1; abundance: -; CDR3aa: CASSLAPGVNTEAFF; CDR3nt: TGTGCCAGCAGCTTAGCGCCGGGGGTCAACACTGAAGCTTTCTTT
v_gene: TRBV28; d_gene: TRBD2; j_gene: TRBJ2-7; abundance: -; CDR3aa: CATSAGPGSSYEQYF; CDR3nt: TGTGCCACCTCAGCGGGGCCCGGGAGCTCCTACGAGCAGTACTTC
v_gene: TRBV4-2; d_gene: TRBD1; j_gene: TRBJ1-5; abundance: -; CDR3aa: CASSQDRRGQQPQHF; CDR3nt: TGTGCCAGCAGCCAAGATAGGAGGGGGCAACAGCCCCAGCATTTT
v_gene: TRBV9; d_gene: TRBD1; j_gene: TRBJ1-1; abundance: -; CDR3aa: CASSLGGQGNTEAFF; CDR3nt: TGTGCCAGCAGCCTAGGGGGACAGGGGAACACTGAAGCTTTCTTT
v_gene: TRBV7-9; d_gene: -; j_gene: TRBJ1-5; abundance: -; CDR3aa: CASKGAGGQPQHF; CDR3nt: TGTGCCAGCAAAGGGGCAGGCGGTCAGCCCCAGCATTTT
v_gene: TRBV13; d_gene: TRBD1; j_gene: TRBJ2-7; abundance: -; CDR3aa: CASSSLDRGSYF; CDR3nt: TGTGCCAGCAGCTCTTTAGACAGGGGCTCGTACTTC
v_gene: TRBV30; d_gene: -; j_gene: TRBJ2-4; abundance: -; CDR3aa: CAWWHVGLAKNIQYF; CDR3nt: TGTGCCTGGTGGCATGTGGGGCTAGCCAAAAACATTCAGTACTTC
v_gene: TRBV7-9; d_gene: -; j_gene: TRBJ1-6; abundance: -; CDR3aa: CASSLGSGTLWDSPLHF; CDR3nt: TGTGCCAGCAGCTTAGGTTCAGGGACTCTCTGGGATTCACCCCTCCACTTT
v_gene: TRBV7-9; d_gene: -; j_gene: TRBJ1-2; abundance: -; CDR3aa: CASSLAAEYGYTF; CDR3nt: TGTGCCAGCAGCTTAGCTGCGGAGTATGGCTACACCTTC
v_gene: TRBV4-1; d_gene: TRBD2; j_gene: TRBJ2-1; abundance: -; CDR3aa: CASSQDVTSGRRGQFF; CDR3nt: TGCGCCAGCAGCCAAGATGTAACTAGCGGGAGGAGGGGGCAGTTCTTC
v_gene: TRBV27; d_gene: TRBD2; j_gene: TRBJ2-7; abundance: -; CDR3aa: CASKTSGSIYEQYF; CDR3nt: TGTGCCAGCAAAACTAGCGGGAGTATTTACGAGCAGTACTTC
v_gene: TRBV10-3; d_gene: TRBD1; j_gene: TRBJ2-1; abundance: once; CDR3aa: CAIRSGTESLFSYNEQFF; CDR3nt: TGTGCCATCAGGTCCGGGACAGAAAGTTTATTCTCCTACAATGAGCAGTTCTTC
v_gene: TRBV5-1; d_gene: -; j_gene: TRBJ2-6; abundance: -; CDR3aa: CASSFAGGPNSGANVLTF; CDR3nt: TGCGCCAGCAGCTTTGCAGGGGGGCCCAACTCTGGGGCCAACGTCCTGACTTTC
v_gene: TRBV6-6; d_gene: -; j_gene: TRBJ2-7; abundance: -; CDR3aa: CASSLPTGRSYEQYF; CDR3nt: TGTGCCAGCAGTCTCCCGACAGGGAGGTCCTACGAGCAGTACTTC
v_gene: TRBV21-1; d_gene: -; j_gene: TRBJ2-7; abundance: -; CDR3aa: CASSKVGDSYEQYF; CDR3nt: TGTGCCAGCAGCAAGGTAGGGGACTCCTACGAGCAGTACTTC
v_gene: TRBV5-1; d_gene: TRBD1; j_gene: TRBJ1-4; abundance: -; CDR3aa: CASSGGTGSGEKLFF; CDR3nt: TGCGCCAGCAGCGGAGGGACAGGGTCAGGTGAAAAACTGTTTTTT
v_gene: TRBV18; d_gene: -; j_gene: TRBJ2-1; abundance: -; CDR3aa: CASSPAVGNEQFF; CDR3nt: TGTGCCAGCTCACCCGCGGTAGGCAATGAGCAGTTCTTC
v_gene: TRBV4-3; d_gene: -; j_gene: TRBJ1-1; abundance: -; CDR3aa: CASSQDWGRMNTEAFF; CDR3nt: TGCGCCAGCAGCCAGGACTGGGGGAGGATGAACACTGAAGCTTTCTTT
v_gene: TRBV4-3; d_gene: TRBD1; j_gene: TRBJ1-2; abundance: -; CDR3aa: CASSQETGAPYGYTF; CDR3nt: TGCGCCAGCAGCCAAGAAACAGGGGCGCCCTATGGCTACACCTTC
v_gene: TRBV29-1; d_gene: -; j_gene: TRBJ1-1; abundance: -; CDR3aa: CSAEFAGSSSSAFF; CDR3nt: TGCAGCGCCGAGTTTGCGGGGTCCTCTTCCTCAGCTTTCTTT
v_gene: TRBV11-2; d_gene: -; j_gene: TRBJ2-3; abundance: -; CDR3aa: CASSFGTGTDTQYF; CDR3nt: TGTGCCAGCAGCTTCGGAACAGGGACAGATACGCAGTATTTT
v_gene: TRBV7-9; d_gene: -; j_gene: TRBJ1-4; abundance: -; CDR3aa: CASSRTGGTQELFF; CDR3nt: TGTGCCAGCAGTCGGACGGGAGGCACCCAAGAACTGTTTTTT
v_gene: TRBV30; d_gene: TRBD1; j_gene: TRBJ1-3; abundance: -; CDR3aa: CAWIPGQGISTGNTIYF; CDR3nt: TGTGCCTGGATCCCGGGACAGGGGATATCGACTGGAAACACCATATATTTT
v_gene: TRBV29-1; d_gene: -; j_gene: TRBJ1-1; abundance: -; CDR3aa: CSVVGGGNRVNTEAFF; CDR3nt: TGCAGCGTTGTGGGGGGGGGAAACAGGGTGAACACTGAAGCTTTCTTT
v_gene: TRBV2; d_gene: TRBD1; j_gene: TRBJ1-4; abundance: -; CDR3aa: CASTRGQFEKLFF; CDR3nt: TGTGCCAGCACTAGGGGGCAGTTCGAAAAACTGTTTTTT
v_gene: TRBV13; d_gene: -; j_gene: TRBJ1-1; abundance: once; CDR3aa: CASSPVNTEAFF; CDR3nt: TGTGCCAGCAGCCCAGTGAACACTGAAGCTTTCTTT
v_gene: TRBV27; d_gene: -; j_gene: TRBJ2-3; abundance: -; CDR3aa: CASSLSRNTDTQYF; CDR3nt: TGTGCCAGCAGTTTATCGCGGAACACAGATACGCAGTATTTT
v_gene: TRBV5-6; d_gene: -; j_gene: TRBJ2-3; abundance: once; CDR3aa: CASSLVGITDTQYF; CDR3nt: TGTGCCAGCAGCTTGGTCGGTATCACAGATACGCAGTATTTT
v_gene: TRBV21-1; d_gene: -; j_gene: TRBJ2-7; abundance: -; CDR3aa: CASSPRIGTGINNYEQYF; CDR3nt: TGTGCCAGCAGCCCTCGAATTGGGACAGGGATTAATAACTACGAGCAGTACTTC
v_gene: TRBV28; d_gene: -; j_gene: TRBJ2-1; abundance: -; CDR3aa: CASSRGIGEQFF; CDR3nt: TGTGCCAGCAGCCGAGGTATAGGTGAGCAGTTCTTC
v_gene: TRBV30; d_gene: TRBD1; j_gene: TRBJ1-1; abundance: -; CDR3aa: CAWSVSRGDTEAFF; CDR3nt: TGTGCCTGGAGTGTGTCCAGGGGGGACACTGAAGCTTTCTTT
v_gene: TRBV4-1; d_gene: -; j_gene: TRBJ2-7; abundance: once; CDR3aa: CASSIGNSYEQYF; CDR3nt: TGCGCCAGCAGCATTGGCAACTCCTACGAGCAGTACTTC